This record concerns one T cell receptor (beta chain) sequence. V was shortened by 5 bases and J by 5 bases, with 15 bases between the two germline ends. There are 14 residues in the CDR3. From germline, CDR1 is KGHSH and CDR2 LQKENI. Participant age was roughly 18 to 95 years, and participants resided in fewer than 25 US areas. Cohort placement rested on clinical history that participants reported themselves. Cohort 3 recovery required two negative PCRs, clearance, or symptom resolution. This sample was included in a study of blood T cell repertoires in COVID-19. Original analysis: Estimated nucleated cell counts came from reference gene primer amplification. The data were produced by immunoSEQ multiplex PCR, yet TCRdb's version contains in-frame clones alone and is incomplete. The V and J calls and clone size were taken over from that table, and D and trimming were inferred from the DNA. The sample includes roughly 350,000 clones, about 92% seen only once; the top ten take roughly 20%.

V usage is TRBV18 and J usage is TRBJ1-2; TRBD1 is a possible D gene (6 bases). This clonotype originated in a woman in her twenties or thirties who had recovered from COVID-19. Sequencing used PBMCs or T cells enriched from blood (not recorded which). CDR3 nucleotides: TGTGCCAGCTCATCAGCACAGGGTTGGTATGGCTACACCTTC. Amino acid sequence: CASSSAQGWYGYTF.